Presented here are 18 T cell receptor beta chains from one specimen sequenced in a study of cytomegalovirus exposure and HLA in healthy donors. A multiplex PCR was run with 60 Vbeta primers and 13 Jbeta primers. Libraries were prepared by immunoSEQ multiplex PCR; TCRdb keeps only in-frame clonotypes and omits some of them. The sample holds 75,000 to 90,000 clones. Source material: PBMCs. The receptor source for this set is a woman aged 55-69 years in good health and CMV-seronegative.

J is TRBJ2-3 and V is TRBV5-8; D might be TRBD2 (6 bases). Trimming pared 4 bases from V and 0 bases from J, leaving 9 bases between. The germline gives CDR1 SGHTS, CDR2 YDEGEE. The CDR3 is made up of 14 amino acids. The chain's CDR3 is CASSPLASTDTQYF. CDR3 DNA: TGTGCCAGCAGCCCACTAGCTAGCACAGATACGCAGTATTTT. Filled out from reference TRBV5-8 and TRBJ2-3, the complete variable domain reads EAGVTQSPTHLIKTRGQQATLRCSPISGHTSVYWYQQALGLGLQFLLWYDEGEERNRGNFPPRFSGRQFPNYSSELNVNALELEDSALYLCASSPLASTDTQYFGPGTRLTVL.

This rearrangement joins TRBV28 to TRBJ1-4; 8 bases are a match to TRBD1. V shed 4 bases, J shed 7 bases, and the junction held 11 bases outside the gene matches. Per the germline V gene, CDR1 is MDHEN and CDR2 is SYDVKM. The CDR3 is 16 amino acids. The DNA of the CDR3 is TGTGCCAGCAGTTCCCCTGACAGGGGCTGGGGTGAAAAACTGTTTTTT. Encoded protein: CASSSPDRGWGEKLFF.

The rearrangement uses TRBV5-1 and TRBJ2-3; 10 bases agree with TRBD2. Per the germline V gene, CDR1 is SGHRS and CDR2 is YFSETQ. This CDR3 spans 15 amino acids. The V and J ends lost 0 bases and 5 bases, in that order; junction bases with no gene match: 3. The CDR3 region has the DNA TGCGCCAGCAGCTTGGTCCTAGCGGGAGAAGATACGCAGTATTTT. Translating it yields CASSLVLAGEDTQYF.

The CDR3 coding sequence is TGTGCCAGCAGCTTCGACAGGGGCGGCACCGGGGAGCTGTTTTTT. It yields the protein CASSFDRGGTGELFF. The chain employs TRBV11-1 and TRBJ2-2; TRBD1 aligns across 8 bases. CDR1 and CDR2 (germline): SGHAT, FQDESV (reference sequence). The CDR3 length is 15 residues. The trim removed 3 bases at V and 4 bases at J, leaving 4 bases unmatched.

V is TRBV5-4 and J is TRBJ2-2; the D is unclear. Germline V gives CDR1 SGHNT, CDR2 YYREEE (reference sequence). The CDR3 has 15 residues. The germline V and J ends were trimmed by 1 base and 7 bases, with 14 bases remaining between them. CDR3 DNA sequence: TGTGCCAGCAGCTTGTATTTAGAAGCTGTCGGGGAGCTGTTTTTT. This translates into CASSLYLEAVGELFF.

This chain links TRBV18 with TRBJ2-3; 15 nucleotides match TRBD2. This CDR3 has 21 amino acids. J lost 4 bases, V lost 0 bases, and 14 bases had no gene match. The germline gives CDR1 KGHSH, CDR2 LQKENI. This CDR3 reads CASSPPPGLAGGPSFADTQYF. The CDR3 region has the DNA TGTGCCAGCTCACCACCCCCCGGACTAGCGGGAGGGCCGAGTTTCGCAGATACGCAGTATTTT.

The CDR3 DNA follows: TGTGCCAGCACGCGGGATGATAGGCCCCAGCATTTT. Its protein is CASTRDDRPQHF. The chain has TRBV28 and TRBJ1-5; no firm D call. The CDR3 sequence is 12 residues long. Germline CDR1 and CDR2: MDHEN and SYDVKM. V was trimmed by 7 bases and J by 9 bases, leaving 13 bases between them.

The chain employs TRBV6-5 and TRBJ2-7; 9 nucleotides line up with TRBD1. The CDR3 contains 15 residues. CDR1 and CDR2 (germline): MNHEY, SVGAGI. The V gene end was trimmed by 5 bases and the J gene end by 3 bases; junction bases not matched to a gene: 8. CDR3 loop: CASSPRTGVLYEQYF. In nucleotides, the CDR3 is TGTGCCAGCAGTCCTCGGACAGGGGTCCTCTACGAGCAGTACTTC.

V and J are TRBV9 and TRBJ2-5; TRBD2 matches at 8 bases. In germline, CDR1 is SGDLS, CDR2 YYNGEE. Trimming removed 8 bases from V and 1 base from J; junction bases left unmatched: 28. The CDR3 sequence is 21 residues long. As DNA, the CDR3 is TGTGCCAGGCCCTTTCGTTCCCTCGGGCTTACGAGCGGGAGCATCCAAGAGACCCAGTACTTC. This sequence encodes CARPFRSLGLTSGSIQETQYF.

The CDR3 DNA reads as TGTGCCAGCAGGGCCCCCGAGTCGGGATGGGTGTCCTACAATGAGCAGTTCTTC. Translating it yields CASRAPESGWVSYNEQFF. V usage is TRBV7-9 and J usage is TRBJ2-1, with a tentative D call TRBD2 (5 bases). V was clipped by 6 bases and J by 1 base, with 22 bases between them. Germline V gene lookup returns CDR1 SEHNR and CDR2 FQNEAQ (reference sequence). The CDR3 has 18 residues.

The chain combines TRBV29-1 with TRBJ1-1; D may be TRBD1 (6 bases). The CDR3 covers 13 residues. Germline V gene data show CDR1 as SQVTM and CDR2 as ANQGSEA. Trimming stripped 7 bases from V and 1 base from J, with 13 bases between. CDR3 in amino acids: CSAGGGPNTEAFF. CDR3 bases: TGCAGCGCCGGGGGGGGGCCGAACACTGAAGCTTTCTTT.

The V gene is TRBV15, the J gene TRBJ1-1, with 7 bases that match TRBD1. Germline V gene lookup returns CDR1 LNHNV and CDR2 YYDKDF (reference sequence). The CDR3 extends over 11 amino acids. V gave up 6 bases and J gave up 8 bases; unmatched junction bases: 3. DNA for the CDR3: TGTGCCACCAGGGGGACAGCAGAAGCTTTCTTT. Protein product: CATRGTAEAFF.

This rearrangement joins TRBV2 to TRBJ2-3; the match to TRBD2 covers 9 bases. With V trimmed by 3 bases and J by 2 bases, 6 bases remained unmatched. This CDR3 spans 16 amino acids. Per germline, CDR1 SNHLY and CDR2 FYNNEI. CDR3: CASSDSGRPPTDTQYF. CDR3 nucleotide sequence: TGTGCCAGCAGTGATAGCGGGAGACCCCCCACAGATACGCAGTATTTT.

The chain is built from TRBV28 and TRBJ2-3; the match to TRBD2 covers 8 bases. The CDR3 runs 17 residues. J gave up 2 bases and V 3 bases, and 10 bases lay outside the gene matches. Germline assignment: CDR1 MDHEN and CDR2 SYDVKM. CDR3 sequence: CASSFHTSGSNTDTQYF. The DNA for the CDR3 is TGTGCCAGCAGTTTCCACACGAGCGGGAGTAACACAGATACGCAGTATTTT.

This chain uses TRBV10-2 with TRBJ2-7, with no clear D. The CDR3 has 10 amino acids. V was shortened by 7 bases and J by 3 bases, with 4 bases between the two germline ends. CDR1 WSHSY and CDR2 SAAADI come from the germline V gene. CDR3: CASNNYEQYF. For the CDR3, the DNA is TGCGCCAGCAACAACTACGAGCAGTACTTC.

The chain has TRBV19 and TRBJ2-1, with 8 positions matching TRBD2. Germline CDR1 and CDR2: LNHDA and SQIVND (reference sequence). V gave up 7 bases and J gave up 4 bases; unmatched junction bases: 9. The CDR3 consists of 15 residues. The CDR3 loop is CASIAAGVGYNEQFF. CDR3 in DNA: TGTGCCAGTATCGCAGCGGGAGTCGGGTACAATGAGCAGTTCTTC.

The J gene is TRBJ1-2, the V gene TRBV10-3; D remains unclear. This CDR3 is built from 15 residues. Germline V lookup: CDR1 ENHRY, CDR2 SYGVKD. Deletions cut 3 bases from V and 0 bases from J, with 11 bases between. CDR3 sequence reads: CAISESVPANYGYTF. The CDR3 nucleotides read TGTGCCATCAGTGAAAGCGTTCCAGCTAACTATGGCTACACCTTC.

The V and J genes are TRBV7-9 and TRBJ2-3, with D possibly TRBD2 on 6 matching bases. Germline CDR1 is SEHNR and CDR2 is FQNEAQ (reference sequence). The V gene lost 1 base and the J gene lost 6 bases, with 20 bases spanning the gap. CDR3 length equals 17 residues. CDR3 protein: CASSLVEGWVGEDTQYF. CDR3 coding DNA: TGTGCCAGCAGCTTAGTGGAGGGTTGGGTCGGGGAGGATACGCAGTATTTT.